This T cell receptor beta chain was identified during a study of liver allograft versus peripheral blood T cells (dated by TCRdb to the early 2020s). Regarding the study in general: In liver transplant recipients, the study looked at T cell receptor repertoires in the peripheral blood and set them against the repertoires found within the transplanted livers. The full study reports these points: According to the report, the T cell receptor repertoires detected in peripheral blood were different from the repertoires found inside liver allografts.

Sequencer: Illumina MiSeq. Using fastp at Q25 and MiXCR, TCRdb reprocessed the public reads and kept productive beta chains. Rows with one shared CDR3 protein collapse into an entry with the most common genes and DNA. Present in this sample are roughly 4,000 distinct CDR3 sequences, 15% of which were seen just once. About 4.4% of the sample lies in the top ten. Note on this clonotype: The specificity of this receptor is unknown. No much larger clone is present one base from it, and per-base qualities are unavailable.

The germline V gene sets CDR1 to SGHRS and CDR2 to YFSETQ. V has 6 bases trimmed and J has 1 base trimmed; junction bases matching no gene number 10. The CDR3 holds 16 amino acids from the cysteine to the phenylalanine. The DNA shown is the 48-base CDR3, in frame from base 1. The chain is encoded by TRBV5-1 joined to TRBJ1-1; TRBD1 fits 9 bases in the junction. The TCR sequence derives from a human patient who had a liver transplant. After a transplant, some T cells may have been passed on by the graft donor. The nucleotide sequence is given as TGCGCCAGCACCCTGTCGGGGACAGGGCCGAACACTGAAGCTTTCTTT. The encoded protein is CASTLSGTGPNTEAFF. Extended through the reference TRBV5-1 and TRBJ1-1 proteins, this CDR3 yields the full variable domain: KAGVTQTPRYLIKTRGQQVTLSCSPISGHRSVSWYQQTPGQGLQFLFEYFSETQRNKGNFPGRFSGRQFSNSRSEMNVSTLELGDSALYLCASTLSGTGPNTEAFFGQGTRLTVV.